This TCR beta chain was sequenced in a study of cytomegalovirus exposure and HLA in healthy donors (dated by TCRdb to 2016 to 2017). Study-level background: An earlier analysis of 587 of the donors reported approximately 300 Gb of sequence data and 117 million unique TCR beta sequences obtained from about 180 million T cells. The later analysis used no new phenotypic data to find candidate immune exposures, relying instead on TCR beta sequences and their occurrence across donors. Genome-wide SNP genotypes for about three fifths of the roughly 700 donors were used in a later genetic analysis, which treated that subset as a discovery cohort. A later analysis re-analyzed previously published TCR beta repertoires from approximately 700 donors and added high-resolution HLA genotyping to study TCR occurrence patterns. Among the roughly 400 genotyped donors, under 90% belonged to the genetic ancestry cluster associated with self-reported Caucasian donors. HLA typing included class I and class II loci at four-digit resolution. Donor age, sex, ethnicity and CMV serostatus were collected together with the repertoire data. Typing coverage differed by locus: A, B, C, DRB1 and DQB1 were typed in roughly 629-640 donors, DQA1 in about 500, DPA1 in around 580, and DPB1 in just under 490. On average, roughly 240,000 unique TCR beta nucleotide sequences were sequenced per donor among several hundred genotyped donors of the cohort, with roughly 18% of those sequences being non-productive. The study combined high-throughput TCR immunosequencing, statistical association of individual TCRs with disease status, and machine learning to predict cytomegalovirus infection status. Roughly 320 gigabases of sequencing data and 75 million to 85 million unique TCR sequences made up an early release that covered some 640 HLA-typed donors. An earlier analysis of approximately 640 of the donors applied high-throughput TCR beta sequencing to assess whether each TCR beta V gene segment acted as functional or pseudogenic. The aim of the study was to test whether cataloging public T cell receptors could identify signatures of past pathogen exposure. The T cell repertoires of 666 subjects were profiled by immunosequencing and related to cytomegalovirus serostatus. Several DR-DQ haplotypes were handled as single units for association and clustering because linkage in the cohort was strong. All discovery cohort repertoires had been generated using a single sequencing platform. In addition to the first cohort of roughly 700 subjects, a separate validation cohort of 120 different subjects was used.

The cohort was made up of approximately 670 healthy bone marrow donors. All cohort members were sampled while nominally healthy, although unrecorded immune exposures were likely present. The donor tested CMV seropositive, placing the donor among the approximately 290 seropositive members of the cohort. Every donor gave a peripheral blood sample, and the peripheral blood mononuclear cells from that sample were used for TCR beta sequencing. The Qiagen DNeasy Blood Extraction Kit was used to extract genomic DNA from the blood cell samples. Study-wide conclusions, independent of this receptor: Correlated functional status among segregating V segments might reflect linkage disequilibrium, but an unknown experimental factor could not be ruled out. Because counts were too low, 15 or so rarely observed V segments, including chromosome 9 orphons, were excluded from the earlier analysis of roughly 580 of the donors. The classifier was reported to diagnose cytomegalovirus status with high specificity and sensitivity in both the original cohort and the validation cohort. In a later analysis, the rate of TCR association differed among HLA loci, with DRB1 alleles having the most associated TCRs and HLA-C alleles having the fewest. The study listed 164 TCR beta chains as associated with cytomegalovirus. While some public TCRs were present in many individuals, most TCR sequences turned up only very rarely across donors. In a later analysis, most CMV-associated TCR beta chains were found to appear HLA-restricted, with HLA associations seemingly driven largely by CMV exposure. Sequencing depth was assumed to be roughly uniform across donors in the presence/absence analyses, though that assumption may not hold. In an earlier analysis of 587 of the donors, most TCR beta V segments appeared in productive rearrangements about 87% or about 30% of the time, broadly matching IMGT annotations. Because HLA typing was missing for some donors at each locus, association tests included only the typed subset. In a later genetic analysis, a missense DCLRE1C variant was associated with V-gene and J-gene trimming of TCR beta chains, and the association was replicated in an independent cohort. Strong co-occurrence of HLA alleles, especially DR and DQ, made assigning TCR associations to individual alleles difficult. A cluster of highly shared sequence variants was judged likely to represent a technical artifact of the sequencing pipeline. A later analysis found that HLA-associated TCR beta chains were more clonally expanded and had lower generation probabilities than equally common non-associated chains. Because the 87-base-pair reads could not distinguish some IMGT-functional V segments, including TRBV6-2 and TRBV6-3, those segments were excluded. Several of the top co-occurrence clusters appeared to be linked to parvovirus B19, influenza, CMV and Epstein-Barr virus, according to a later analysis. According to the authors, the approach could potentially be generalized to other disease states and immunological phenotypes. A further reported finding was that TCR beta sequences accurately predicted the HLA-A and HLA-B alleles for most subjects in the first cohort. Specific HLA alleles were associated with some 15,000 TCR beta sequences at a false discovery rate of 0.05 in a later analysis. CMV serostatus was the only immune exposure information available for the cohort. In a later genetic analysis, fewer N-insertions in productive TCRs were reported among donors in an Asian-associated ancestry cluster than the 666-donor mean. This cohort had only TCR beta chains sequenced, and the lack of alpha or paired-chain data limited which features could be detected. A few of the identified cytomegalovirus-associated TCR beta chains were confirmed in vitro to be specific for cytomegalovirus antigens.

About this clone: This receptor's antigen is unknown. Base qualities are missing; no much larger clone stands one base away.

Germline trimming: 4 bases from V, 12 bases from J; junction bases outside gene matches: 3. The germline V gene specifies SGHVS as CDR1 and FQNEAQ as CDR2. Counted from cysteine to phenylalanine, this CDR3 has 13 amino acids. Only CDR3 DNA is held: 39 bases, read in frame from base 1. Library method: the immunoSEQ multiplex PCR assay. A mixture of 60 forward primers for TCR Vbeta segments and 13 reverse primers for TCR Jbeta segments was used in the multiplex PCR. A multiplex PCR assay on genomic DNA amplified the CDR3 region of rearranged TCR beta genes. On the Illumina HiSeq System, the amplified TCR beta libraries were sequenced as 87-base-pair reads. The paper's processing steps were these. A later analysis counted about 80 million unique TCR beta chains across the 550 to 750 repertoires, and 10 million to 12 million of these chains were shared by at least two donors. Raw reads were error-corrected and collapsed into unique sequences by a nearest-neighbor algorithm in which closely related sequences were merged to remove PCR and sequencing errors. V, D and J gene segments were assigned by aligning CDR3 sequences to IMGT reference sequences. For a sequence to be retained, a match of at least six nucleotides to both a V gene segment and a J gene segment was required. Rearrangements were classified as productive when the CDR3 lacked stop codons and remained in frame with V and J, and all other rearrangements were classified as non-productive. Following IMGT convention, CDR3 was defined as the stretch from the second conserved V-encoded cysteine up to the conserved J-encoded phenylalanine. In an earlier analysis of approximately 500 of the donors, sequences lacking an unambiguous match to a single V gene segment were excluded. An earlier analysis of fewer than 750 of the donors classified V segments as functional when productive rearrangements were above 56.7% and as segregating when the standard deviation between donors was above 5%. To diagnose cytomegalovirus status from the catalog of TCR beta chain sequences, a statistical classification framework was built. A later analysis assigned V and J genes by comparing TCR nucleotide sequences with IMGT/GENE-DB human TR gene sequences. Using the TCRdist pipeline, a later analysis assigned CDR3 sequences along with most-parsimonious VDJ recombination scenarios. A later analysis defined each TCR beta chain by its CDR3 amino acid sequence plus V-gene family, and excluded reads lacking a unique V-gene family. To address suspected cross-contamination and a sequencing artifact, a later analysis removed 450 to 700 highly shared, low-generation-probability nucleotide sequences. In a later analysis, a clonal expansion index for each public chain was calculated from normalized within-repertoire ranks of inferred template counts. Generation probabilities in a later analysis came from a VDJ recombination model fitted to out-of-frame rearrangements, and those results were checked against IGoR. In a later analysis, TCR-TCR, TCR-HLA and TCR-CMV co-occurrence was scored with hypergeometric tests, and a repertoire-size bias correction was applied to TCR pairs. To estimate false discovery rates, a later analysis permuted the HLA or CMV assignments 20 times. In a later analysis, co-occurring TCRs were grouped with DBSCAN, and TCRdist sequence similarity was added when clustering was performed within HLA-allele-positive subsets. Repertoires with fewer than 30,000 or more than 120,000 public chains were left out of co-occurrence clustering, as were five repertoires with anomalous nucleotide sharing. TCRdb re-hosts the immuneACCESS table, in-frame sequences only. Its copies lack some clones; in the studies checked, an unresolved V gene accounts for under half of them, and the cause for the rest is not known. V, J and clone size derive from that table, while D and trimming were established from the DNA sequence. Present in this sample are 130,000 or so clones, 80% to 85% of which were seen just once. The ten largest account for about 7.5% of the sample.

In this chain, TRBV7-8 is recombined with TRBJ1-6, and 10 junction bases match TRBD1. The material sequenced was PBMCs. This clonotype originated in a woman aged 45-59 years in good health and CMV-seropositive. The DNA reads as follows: TGTGCCAGCAGCTGGGGGACAGGGGAACCCCTCCACTTT. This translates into CASSWGTGEPLHF.